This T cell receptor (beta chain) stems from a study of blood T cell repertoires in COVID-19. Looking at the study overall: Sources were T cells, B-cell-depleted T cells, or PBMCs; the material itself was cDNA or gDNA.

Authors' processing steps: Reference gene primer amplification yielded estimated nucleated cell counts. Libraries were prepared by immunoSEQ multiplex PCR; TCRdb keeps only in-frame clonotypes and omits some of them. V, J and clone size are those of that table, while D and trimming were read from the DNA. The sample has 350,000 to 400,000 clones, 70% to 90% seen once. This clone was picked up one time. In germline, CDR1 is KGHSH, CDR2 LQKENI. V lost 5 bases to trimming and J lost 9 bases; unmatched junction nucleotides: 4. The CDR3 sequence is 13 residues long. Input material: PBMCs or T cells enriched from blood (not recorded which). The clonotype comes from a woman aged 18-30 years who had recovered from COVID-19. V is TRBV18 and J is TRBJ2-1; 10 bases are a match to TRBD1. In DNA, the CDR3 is TGTGCCAGCTCATGGACAGGGGGTGTTGAGCAGTTCTTC. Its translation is CASSWTGGVEQFF.